This entry describes one T cell receptor beta chain. The antigen is unknown. These data come from a study of radiotherapy plus CTLA-4 blockade in lung cancer. The wider study: Objective responses were seen in about a sixth of patients, disease control in around 30%.

The assay was immunoSEQ multiplex PCR, and TCRdb's table has in-frame clones only and misses some. The table records about 97,000 clones, 60% to 75% of them present only once. Study-wide results and caveats: Among blood TCR repertoires after radiotherapy plus ipilimumab, tumor-derived clones expanded.

CDR3 length: 16 amino acids. Germline CDR1 SGHRS, CDR2 YFSETQ. The junction had 7 bases not matched to a gene; V was cut back by 0 bases and J by 3 bases. This clonotype originated in a human donor with non-small cell lung cancer who had a partial response to radiotherapy plus ipilimumab. Some clones in this sample may be carry-over from other donors' samples. The chain uses TRBV5-1 and TRBJ1-1; 8 bases align to TRBD1. The material was peripheral blood, obtained from a patient treated with radiotherapy plus ipilimumab. CDR3 DNA: TGCGCCAGCAGCTTGGCCGCGGGGACAGGCTACACTGAAGCTTTCTTT. Its translation is CASSLAAGTGYTEAFF. The whole variable domain, filled in from reference TRBV5-1 and TRBJ1-1, reads KAGVTQTPRYLIKTRGQQVTLSCSPISGHRSVSWYQQTPGQGLQFLFEYFSETQRNKGNFPGRFSGRQFSNSRSEMNVSTLELGDSALYLCASSLAAGTGYTEAFFGQGTRLTVV.